These 27 T cell receptor beta chains originate from one sample sequenced in a study of monozygotic twins with inflammatory bowel disease. With the 5' RACE reads reprocessed, TCRdb shows one record per CDR3 protein and no DNA. The ten top clones account for approximately 2.3%, within a sample of approximately 400,000 distinct CDR3 sequences. Sequencing was performed on blood. The source is a human donor with ulcerative colitis or Crohn's disease, or a healthy co-twin of an affected twin (not recorded which).

CDR3 region: CASSLRGTSGGRNEQYF. J is TRBJ2-7 and V is TRBV27; TCRdb's D call, TRBD2, is unchecked because there is no DNA. The CDR3 covers 17 residues. Per the germline V gene, CDR1 is MNHEY and CDR2 is SMNVEV (reference sequence).

V is TRBV4-1 and J is TRBJ2-7. The germline CDR1 and CDR2 sequences are MGHRA and YSYEKL. The CDR3 runs to 13 residues. The CDR3 is CASSPSTTYEQYF.

The rearrangement links TRBV18 to TRBJ2-3; the TCRdb call, TRBD1, lacks DNA for checking. The CDR3 is 12 residues long. Per germline, CDR1 KGHSH and CDR2 LQKENI. CDR3 sequence reads: CASTSGVDTQYF. The full variable domain, with the rest looked up from reference TRBV18 and TRBJ2-3, is NAGVMQNPRHLVRRRGQEARLRCSPMKGHSHVYWYRQLPEEGLKFMVYLQKENIIDESGMPKERFSAEFPKEGPSILRIQQVVRGDSAAYFCASTSGVDTQYFGPGTRLTVL.

V is TRBV11-2 and J is TRBJ2-2; TCRdb returns TRBD1, unconfirmable since there is no DNA. This CDR3 has 19 residues. CDR1 is SGHAT and CDR2 is FQNNGV in the germline V gene. The CDR3 sequence is CASSLRPRDNFANTGELFF. Full variable domain (outside the CDR3, taken from reference TRBV11-2 and TRBJ2-2): EAGVAQSPRYKIIEKRQSVAFWCNPISGHATLYWYQQILGQGPKLLIQFQNNGVVDDSQLPKDRFSAERLKGVDSTLKIQPAKLEDSAVYLCASSLRPRDNFANTGELFFGEGSRLTVL.

The CDR3 here is CASSPKTGTGETQYF. The rearrangement joins TRBV5-1 to TRBJ2-5; absent DNA, TCRdb's TRBD1 call cannot be checked. The CDR3 totals 15 residues. Germline CDR1 SGHRS, CDR2 YFSETQ. Full variable domain (outside the CDR3, taken from reference TRBV5-1 and TRBJ2-5): KAGVTQTPRYLIKTRGQQVTLSCSPISGHRSVSWYQQTPGQGLQFLFEYFSETQRNKGNFPGRFSGRQFSNSRSEMNVSTLELGDSALYLCASSPKTGTGETQYFGPGTRLLVL.

The chain has TRBV7-9 and TRBJ1-5. Per germline, CDR1 SEHNR and CDR2 FQNEAQ (reference sequence). This CDR3 region has 13 residues. CDR3: CASSWGENQPQHF.

The chain has TRBV2 and TRBJ1-3. Per the germline V gene, CDR1 is SNHLY and CDR2 is FYNNEI. The CDR3 covers 15 residues. The CDR3 is CASSSGALSGNTIYF.

The chain is built from TRBV20-1 and TRBJ2-3. This CDR3 spans 16 amino acids. Germline V CDR1 and CDR2: DFQATT, SNEGSKA (reference sequence). The CDR3 spells CSARGFGARLTDTQYF.

The CDR3: CSASGGGETQYF. The J gene is TRBJ2-5, the V gene TRBV20-1; the D gene TCRdb calls, TRBD1, cannot be checked with no DNA. The germline V gene has CDR1 DFQATT and CDR2 SNEGSKA (reference sequence). The length of the CDR3 is 12 residues.

CDR3 sequence reads: CASSLTASTDTQYF. The chain couples TRBV7-2 to TRBJ2-3. Germline V CDR1 and CDR2: SGHTA, FQGNSA. This CDR3 is built from 14 residues.

The gene calls are TRBV20-1 and TRBJ2-2; TCRdb outputs TRBD2, but without DNA this stays unchecked. Germline-derived CDR1 and CDR2 are DFQATT and SNEGSKA (reference sequence). The CDR3 totals 16 residues. CDR3 protein: CSALALSGSEAGELFF.

The rearrangement links TRBV18 to TRBJ1-1; lacking DNA, the TRBD1 call made by TCRdb goes unchecked. Germline V gene data show CDR1 as KGHSH and CDR2 as LQKENI. The CDR3 has 15 amino acids. This chain's CDR3 is CASSLNRGLNTEAFF.

The rearrangement joins TRBV7-2 to TRBJ2-2. Germline CDR1 reads SGHTA; CDR2 reads FQGNSA. The CDR3 spans 15 residues. This CDR3 is CASSLYRGNTGELFF.

The chain has TRBV12-3 or TRBV12-4 and TRBJ2-7; checking the TCRdb D call of TRBD1 is not possible without DNA. This CDR3 has 14 amino acids. The CDR3 sequence is CASSRLPGGGEQYF.

This sequence joins TRBV18 and TRBJ2-5; TCRdb outputs TRBD2, but without DNA this stays unchecked. The V gene's germline CDR1 is KGHSH and CDR2 LQKENI. The CDR3 runs to 16 residues. CDR3 sequence: CASSPPSGRARETQYF. Looking up the rest from reference TRBV18 and TRBJ2-5 gives the full variable domain: NAGVMQNPRHLVRRRGQEARLRCSPMKGHSHVYWYRQLPEEGLKFMVYLQKENIIDESGMPKERFSAEFPKEGPSILRIQQVVRGDSAAYFCASSPPSGRARETQYFGPGTRLLVL.

J is TRBJ2-1 and V is TRBV6-2 or TRBV6-3; absent DNA, TCRdb's TRBD2 call cannot be checked. Germline V gene sequence: CDR1 MNHEY, CDR2 SVGEGT. CDR3 size: 13 residues. The CDR3 sequence: CASSYRWRDEQFF.

The chain is built from TRBV12-3 or TRBV12-4 and TRBJ2-7; TCRdb names TRBD1, which stays unverified in the absence of DNA. CDR3 length: 13 amino acids. CDR3 in amino acids: CASGQGKSYEQYF.

The chain is built from TRBV7-8 and TRBJ2-3; TCRdb proposes TRBD2, but this gene call is untestable without DNA. Per the germline V gene, CDR1 is SGHVS and CDR2 is FQNEAQ. This CDR3 contains 12 residues. The CDR3 reads CAIERGTDTQYF.

The V call is TRBV11-2, the J call TRBJ2-1. Per germline, CDR1 SGHAT and CDR2 FQNNGV. This CDR3 has 16 amino acids. This chain's CDR3 is CASSKWSHLSSNEQFF.

The V and J genes are TRBV6-1 and TRBJ1-5; absent DNA, TCRdb's TRBD1 call cannot be checked. This CDR3 region has 17 residues. Looked up from germline, CDR1 is MNHNS and CDR2 is SASEGT. CDR3 sequence reads: CASTPTGSFYSNQPQHF.

The gene calls are TRBV27 and TRBJ2-1. Germline V lookup: CDR1 MNHEY, CDR2 SMNVEV (reference sequence). The CDR3 consists of 16 residues. The CDR3 region is CASSTVSTSSYNEQFF.

This sequence joins TRBV7-2 and TRBJ2-6; as DNA is missing, the TRBD2 call by TCRdb cannot be tested. The CDR3 is 16 amino acids. Germline CDR1 and CDR2: SGHTA and FQGNSA. CDR3 protein: CASSTGGSPGANVLTF.

J is TRBJ2-7 and V is TRBV4-3; TCRdb's D call of TRBD2 is untestable without DNA. The CDR3 is 17 amino acids. CDR1 and CDR2 (germline): LGHNA, YSLEER. The CDR3 loop is CASSQDRGGLPAYEQYF.

This sequence joins TRBV20-1 and TRBJ2-1; absent DNA, TCRdb's TRBD2 call cannot be checked. CDR1 is DFQATT, CDR2 SNEGSKA, per germline (reference sequence). The CDR3 has 14 amino acids. The CDR3 loop reads CSAETSGNYNEQFF.

The CDR3 sequence: CASSDLAYRPNNEQFF. The rearrangement joins TRBV2 to TRBJ2-1. CDR3 length: 16 residues. Germline-derived CDR1 and CDR2 are SNHLY and FYNNEI.

The chain has TRBV20-1 and TRBJ1-2; TCRdb's assignment of TRBD1 cannot be checked, as there is no DNA. CDR1 is DFQATT, CDR2 SNEGSKA, per germline (reference sequence). This CDR3 contains 13 residues. The chain's CDR3 is CSASRPPDYGYTF.

The genes are TRBV7-2 and TRBJ2-1; TCRdb indicates TRBD1, and absent DNA this call remains unverified. Germline V gene lookup returns CDR1 SGHTA and CDR2 FQGNSA. The CDR3 loop spans 14 amino acids. The CDR3 region is CASSPLTMENEQFF.